These 2 T cell receptor beta chains were all obtained from the same sample, sequenced in a study of tumor-infiltrating lymphocytes in oesophageal squamous cell carcinoma. TCRdb fed the PCR reads into MiXCR, producing one record per CDR3 protein. Of about 21,000 distinct CDR3 sequences listed, more than 30% are singletons. Sequencing input: esophageal tumor tissue. The receptors were gathered from a male donor with esophageal squamous cell carcinoma.

The rearrangement links TRBV7-9 to TRBJ2-1; TRBD2 agrees at 10 bases. The CDR3 covers 15 residues. CDR1 SEHNR and CDR2 FQNEAQ come from the germline V gene (reference sequence). V lost 8 bases to trimming and J lost 3 bases; unmatched junction nucleotides: 7. The CDR3 DNA is TGTGCCAGCGTCCGATCTAGCGGGAGCTACAATGAGCAGTTCTTC. This encodes CASVRSSGSYNEQFF.

This clonotype was observed at least ten times. The genes are TRBV2 and TRBJ1-2, with D possibly matching TRBD1 (5 bases). The CDR3 spans 13 residues. Germline V CDR1 and CDR2: SNHLY, FYNNEI. The V end lost 11 bases, the J end lost 0 bases, and 13 bases lay between the germline ends. CDR3 nucleotide sequence: TGTGCCGGAAGTCGACAGCCTAACTATGGCTACACCTTC. Protein product: CAGSRQPNYGYTF. The variable domain in full, completed from reference TRBV2 and TRBJ1-2, reads EPEVTQTPSHQVTQMGQEVILRCVPISNHLYFYWYRQILGQKVEFLVSFYNNEISEKSEIFDDQFSVERPDGSNFTLKIRSTKLEDSAMYFCAGSRQPNYGYTFGSGTRLTVV.